This is a list of T cell receptor beta chains from one sample in a study of siplizumab effects on memory and regulatory T cells. Sequenced by immunoSEQ multiplex PCR; TCRdb stores in-frame clones only, minus some. This repertoire shows over 90,000 clones, 80% to 95% found once; its top ten account for about 1.1%. Sequencing input: CD4+ T cells sorted from blood. Receptors originate from a human donor in good health. Both conserved end residues are part of each CDR3. Fields, in order: J gene, V gene, CDR3 protein.

>TRBJ2-5|TRBV28
CASSFGQSGAGETQYF
>TRBJ1-2|TRBV10-3
CAIARTAADGYTF
>TRBJ2-2|TRBV7-9
CSSRQAGASNTGELFF
>TRBJ1-1|TRBV2
CASGRQGNTEAFF
>TRBJ2-7|TRBV30
CAGGGVSYEQYF
>TRBJ2-6|TRBV7-2
CASSPRQYSSGANVLTF
>TRBJ2-1|TRBV28
CASTKTSGTGDNEQFF
>TRBJ2-7|TRBV25-1
CASSEVPAAGPSYEQYF
>TRBJ1-1|TRBV28
CASSPGLYTEAFF
>TRBJ1-3|TRBV7-6
CASSLGPGSSGNTIYF
>TRBJ2-7|TRBV11-2
CASSFSEPGEQYF
>TRBJ2-1|TRBV5-1
CASSNLYEQFF
>TRBJ2-1|TRBV19
CASSDGSGGPSNEQFF
>TRBJ1-2|TRBV19
CASSIAGGNYGYTF
>TRBJ2-6|TRBV30
CAWKTGYSGANVLTF
>TRBJ2-6|TRBV6-5
CASTPNSGANVLTF
>TRBJ2-3|TRBV5-1
CASSLDTLGAQYF
>TRBJ1-1|TRBV27
CASSYRRDSEAFF
>TRBJ2-2|TRBV28
CASSPTPGTSSYGELFF
>TRBJ1-2|TRBV10-3
CAISELQLYYGYTF
>TRBJ1-3|TRBV27
CASNTKGGYSGNTIYF
>TRBJ2-7|TRBV11-3
CASSLRVRTEQYF
>TRBJ2-5|TRBV6-5
CASRRTPTQETQYF
>TRBJ1-1|TRBV10-1
CASTSGGMNTEAFF
>TRBJ2-1|TRBV30
CAWSARDQYGTTLGDPYNEQFF
>TRBJ2-7|TRBV10-2
CASSEVQGAGEQYF
>TRBJ2-5|TRBV6-5
CASSYSTRGQTQYF
>TRBJ1-5|TRBV28
CASNYQSGGLQPQHF
>TRBJ2-3|TRBV2
CASAGLTSTDTQYF
>TRBJ2-7|TRBV25-1
CATTRDYEQYF
>TRBJ2-5|TRBV10-2
CASEEPRAPETQYF
>TRBJ2-2|TRBV5-1
CASRDIPGELFF
>TRBJ2-7|TRBV19
CASSILQGASEQYF
>TRBJ2-2|TRBV27
CASSLFGTGINGGELFF
>TRBJ1-3|TRBV5-1
CASTGGNTIYF
>TRBJ2-2|TRBV29-1
CSVSVGTGELFF